The present T cell receptor (beta chain) was sequenced within a study of T cell repertoires in cytomegalovirus infection. Each CDR3 protein is one row after TCRdb ran MiXCR on the reads. The sample includes about 310,000 distinct CDR3 sequences, about 25% of them seen just once. This clonotype was seen many times. Antigen specificity is unknown. The CDR3 has 17 residues. Germline CDR1 is SGHTA and CDR2 is FQGNSA. V lost 4 bases, J lost 1 base, and 8 bases stayed unmatched. The sequence came from a human donor in good health (CMV status not recorded). Some clones in this sample may be carry-over from other donors' samples. The sequenced sample was cultured PBMCs, obtained from culture after CMV antigen stimulation. The V call is TRBV7-2, the J call TRBJ2-3; 10 bases are a match to TRBD2. CDR3 amino acids: CASSSAAGGRGTDTQYF. DNA for the CDR3: TGTGCCAGCAGCTCCGCAGCGGGAGGGAGGGGCACAGATACGCAGTATTTT.